This T cell receptor beta chain derives from a study of early T cells in non-severe SARS-CoV-2 infection. Tagging with unique molecular identifiers was applied to individual cDNA molecules. TCRdb itself ran the 5' RACE reads through MiXCR, one entry per CDR3 protein. The sample lists 53,000 or so distinct CDR3 sequences; less than 15% were seen once. At least ten counts were recorded for this clonotype. What it recognizes is unknown. Findings and caveats of the study: Comparison of clonotypes with VDJdb favored anti-spike CD8 responses while missing private and CD4 specificities.

The CDR3 has 17 residues. Trimming shortened V by 5 bases and J by 2 bases, and 20 bases separated the two germline ends. Germline V gene sequence: CDR1 MNHEY, CDR2 SMNVEV (reference sequence). This chain uses TRBV27 with TRBJ2-3; D uncertain. This TCR derives from an adult who was a healthcare worker with PCR-confirmed SARS-CoV-2 infection or an uninfected control (not recorded which). The sample consisted of whole blood, taken at baseline. The CDR3 loop is CASSRPLYRAYTDTQYF. CDR3 nucleotides: TGTGCCAGCAGTCGTCCCCTCTATCGGGCGTACACAGATACGCAGTATTTT.